This TCR beta chain was sequenced in a study of T cells in Graves' hyperthyroidism and ophthalmopathy. This clonotype has more than one count but fewer than ten. Germline V gene data show CDR1 as MGHDK and CDR2 as SYGVNS. The CDR3 runs 18 residues. Trimming removed 5 bases from V and 4 bases from J; junction bases left unmatched: 12. Researchers took RNA transcripts and amplified the TCR beta CDR3 regions from them. RT-PCR in the first round (using the HTBI primer set) targeted the TCR CDR3. TCRdb used MiXCR to reprocess the multiplex PCR reads, holding one entry per CDR3 protein. In the table there are hundreds of thousands of distinct CDR3 sequences, 30% to 40% of which are singletons.

The genes are TRBV25-1 and TRBJ2-2, with TRBD1 matching 11 bases. The TCR originated in a woman in her forties with Graves' hyperthyroidism. Sequencing was performed on blood. CDR3 nucleotide sequence: TGTGCCAGCAGTTCTTTGACGGACAGGGGGCGAAGCACCGGGGAGCTGTTTTTT. It specifies CASSSLTDRGRSTGELFF.